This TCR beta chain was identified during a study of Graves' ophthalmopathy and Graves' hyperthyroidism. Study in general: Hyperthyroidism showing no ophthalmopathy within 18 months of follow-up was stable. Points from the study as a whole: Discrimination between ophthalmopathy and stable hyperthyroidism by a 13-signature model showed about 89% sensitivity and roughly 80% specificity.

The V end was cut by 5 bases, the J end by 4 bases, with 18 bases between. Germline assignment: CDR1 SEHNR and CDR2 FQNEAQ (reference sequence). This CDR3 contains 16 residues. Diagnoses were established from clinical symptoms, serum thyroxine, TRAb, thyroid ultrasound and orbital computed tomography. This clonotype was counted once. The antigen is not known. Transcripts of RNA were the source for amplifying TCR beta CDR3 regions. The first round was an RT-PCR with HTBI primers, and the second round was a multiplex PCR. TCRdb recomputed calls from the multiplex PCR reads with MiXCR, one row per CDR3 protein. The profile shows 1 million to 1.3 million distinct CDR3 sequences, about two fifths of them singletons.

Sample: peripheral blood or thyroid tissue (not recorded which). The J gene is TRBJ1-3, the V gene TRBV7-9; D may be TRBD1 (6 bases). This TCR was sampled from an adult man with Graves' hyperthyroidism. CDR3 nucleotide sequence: TGTGCCAGCAGCCACTGGGGAGAGGGGACAGGAAACACCATATATTTT. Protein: CASSHWGEGTGNTIYF.